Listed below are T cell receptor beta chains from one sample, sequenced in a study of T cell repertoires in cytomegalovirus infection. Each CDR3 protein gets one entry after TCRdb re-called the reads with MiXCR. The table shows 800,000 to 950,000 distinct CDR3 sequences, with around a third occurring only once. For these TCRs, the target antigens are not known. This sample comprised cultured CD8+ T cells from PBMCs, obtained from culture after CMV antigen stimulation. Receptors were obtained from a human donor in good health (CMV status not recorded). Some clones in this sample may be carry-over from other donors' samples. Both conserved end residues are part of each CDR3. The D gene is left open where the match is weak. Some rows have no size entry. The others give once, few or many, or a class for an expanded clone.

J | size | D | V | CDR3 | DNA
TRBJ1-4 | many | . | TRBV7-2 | CASSAPGQPNEKLFF | TGTGCCAGCAGCGCACCGGGACAACCTAATGAAAAACTGTTTTTT
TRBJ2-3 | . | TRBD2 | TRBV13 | CASSSELASTDTQYF | TGTGCCAGCAGCTCCGAACTAGCGTCCACAGATACGCAGTATTTT
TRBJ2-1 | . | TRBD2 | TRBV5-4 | CASRSQGAGEGNEQFF | TGTGCCAGCAGGTCCCAAGGAGCGGGGGAAGGAAATGAGCAGTTCTTC
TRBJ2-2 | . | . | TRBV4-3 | CASSQARRATGELFF | TGCGCCAGCAGCCAAGCCAGGCGAGCCACCGGGGAGCTGTTTTTT
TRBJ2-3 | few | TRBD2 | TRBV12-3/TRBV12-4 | CASSFRLADSTDTQYF | TGTGCCAGCAGTTTTCGACTAGCGGATAGCACAGATACGCAGTATTTT
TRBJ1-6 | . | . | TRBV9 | CASSVDEGNSPLHF | TGTGCCAGCAGCGTGGACGAGGGCAATTCACCCCTCCACTTT
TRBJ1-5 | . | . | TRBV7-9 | CASSSPRGDQPQHF | TGTGCCAGCAGCTCCCCCCGTGGGGATCAGCCCCAGCATTTT
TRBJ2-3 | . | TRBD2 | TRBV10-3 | CATSGGAADTQYF | TGTGCCACGAGCGGGGGGGCGGCAGATACGCAGTATTTT
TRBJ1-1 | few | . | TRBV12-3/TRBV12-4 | CASSKIGGNTEAFF | TGTGCCAGCAGCAAAATCGGGGGGAACACTGAAGCTTTCTTT
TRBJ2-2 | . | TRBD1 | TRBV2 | CASIRQGVGELFF | TGTGCCAGCATCCGACAGGGAGTGGGGGAGCTGTTTTTT
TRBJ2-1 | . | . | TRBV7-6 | CASSLADFRRTSYNEQFF | TGTGCCAGCAGCTTAGCCGATTTCAGGAGGACGTCCTACAATGAGCAGTTCTTC
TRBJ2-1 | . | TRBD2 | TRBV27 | CASSMTSGGLSYNEQFF | TGTGCCAGCAGTATGACTAGCGGGGGGCTCTCCTACAATGAGCAGTTCTTC
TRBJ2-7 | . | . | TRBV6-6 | CASSSRAIYEQYF | TGTGCCAGCAGTTCCAGGGCCATCTACGAGCAGTACTTC
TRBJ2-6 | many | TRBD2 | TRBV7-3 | CASSLRAGADLKVPGANVLTF | TGTGCCAGCAGCTTAAGAGCGGGGGCGGACCTGAAGGTGCCTGGGGCCAACGTCCTGACTTTC